These 22 T cell receptor beta chains were sequenced from one sample in a study of blood T cell repertoires in COVID-19. Libraries were prepared by immunoSEQ multiplex PCR; TCRdb keeps only in-frame clonotypes and omits some of them. Of more than 200,000 clones detected, around 83% appear once; the ten largest clones hold about 9%. Sequences were obtained from peripheral blood. The receptors here all came from a man aged 35-49 years with active or convalescent COVID-19.

The chain joins TRBV28 to TRBJ1-5, with a possible D match to TRBD1 (5 bases). Trimming pared 7 bases from V and 0 bases from J, leaving 10 bases between. Looked up from germline, CDR1 is MDHEN and CDR2 is SYDVKM. The length of the CDR3 is 14 residues. The CDR3 coding sequence is TGTGCCAGCACCCAGGGTGCTAGCAATCAGCCCCAGCATTTT. This sequence encodes CASTQGASNQPQHF.

V gene TRBV19 combines with J gene TRBJ1-5; 8 bases are shared with TRBD1. V trimming: 4 bases; J trimming: 4 bases; junction bases outside the gene matches: 12. Germline CDR1 is LNHDA and CDR2 is SQIVND (reference sequence). The CDR3 extends over 17 amino acids. The CDR3 protein is CASSTGRTGRENQPQHF. The CDR3 nucleotides are TGTGCCAGTAGTACCGGAAGGACAGGGAGGGAGAATCAGCCCCAGCATTTT.

The chain links TRBV7-9 to TRBJ2-3; D might be TRBD2 (6 bases). There are 12 residues in the CDR3. CDR1 is SEHNR, CDR2 FQNEAQ, per germline (reference sequence). V was pared by 6 bases and J by 6 bases, with 10 bases between. CDR3 nucleotide sequence: TGTGCCAGCAGGGATAGCGGTGATACGCAGTATTTT. It codes for CASRDSGDTQYF.

V is TRBV6-5 and J is TRBJ2-7, with TRBD1 matching 7 bases. The CDR3 has 14 amino acids. V lost 8 bases to trimming and J lost 1 base; unmatched junction nucleotides: 8. CDR1 is MNHEY and CDR2 is SVGAGI in the germline V gene. The CDR3 DNA reads TGTGCCAGCTCCGACAGGGCCCGATCCTACGAGCAGTACTTC. Amino acid sequence: CASSDRARSYEQYF.

This chain joins TRBV10-3 and TRBJ1-1; TRBD1 matches at 7 bases. Per the germline V gene, CDR1 is ENHRY and CDR2 is SYGVKD. The CDR3 runs 15 residues. The trim removed 5 bases at V and 1 base at J, leaving 7 bases unmatched. The CDR3 region has the DNA TGTGCCATCAGTATTACCTCAGGGGGGAACACTGAAGCTTTCTTT. Encoded protein: CAISITSGGNTEAFF.

DNA of the CDR3: TGTGCCAGCAGCTCCGCTAGCAATGAGCAGTTCTTC. Protein: CASSSASNEQFF. V is TRBV3-1 (or the pseudogene TRBV3-2) and J is TRBJ2-1; D is ambiguous. CDR3 length: 12 residues. With 5 bases removed from V and 6 bases from J, the gap between germline ends came to 8 bases. Germline values: CDR1 LGHDT, CDR2 YNNKEL (reference sequence).

The chain employs TRBV9 and TRBJ1-4, with TRBD1 as a possible D gene (6 bases). The V gene lost 0 bases and the J gene lost 4 bases, with 16 bases spanning the gap. The V gene's germline CDR1 is SGDLS and CDR2 YYNGEE. The length of the CDR3 is 17 residues. CDR3 sequence: CASSVEGDGFFNEKLFF. DNA of the CDR3: TGTGCCAGCAGCGTAGAGGGGGACGGATTTTTTAATGAAAAACTGTTTTTT.

V and J are TRBV9 and TRBJ1-1; D is perhaps TRBD1 (5 bases). CDR3 length equals 17 residues. V lost 0 bases and J 0 bases, leaving 15 bases between the germline ends. Germline V gene lookup returns CDR1 SGDLS and CDR2 YYNGEE. CDR3 protein: CASSVGLGQTMNTEAFF. In nucleotides, the CDR3 is TGTGCCAGCAGCGTAGGACTGGGGCAGACCATGAACACTGAAGCTTTCTTT.

This clone was counted a single time. V is TRBV6-4 and J is TRBJ2-3; 11 bases are shared with TRBD2. This CDR3 has 14 residues. V dropped 6 bases and J dropped 5; count of bases not matched to a gene: 4. CDR1 and CDR2 (germline): MRHNA, SNTAGT. In DNA, the CDR3 is TGTGCCAGCAGCAAGACTAGCGGGGTAGATACGCAGTATTTT. This gives the protein CASSKTSGVDTQYF.

This clone was picked up one time. CDR3 residues: CASKHGGRRHPTRKNRGRTGELFF. The DNA of the CDR3 is TGTGCCAGCAAGCATGGAGGCAGACGTCATCCCACCAGAAAAAACAGGGGCCGGACCGGGGAGCTGTTTTTT. The chain links TRBV21-1 to TRBJ2-2; the table's D call of TRBD1 was not tested on the DNA. TRBV21-1 corresponds to a pseudogene. The CDR3 is 24 residues long.

This chain connects TRBV6-1 to TRBJ2-7; the match to TRBD2 covers 9 bases. The CDR3 contains 17 residues. CDR1 MNHNS and CDR2 SASEGT come from the germline V gene. V was pared by 0 bases and J by 2 bases, with 8 bases of the junction left unmatched. The chain's CDR3 is CASSEASLAGWTYEQYF. The CDR3 nucleotides are TGTGCCAGCAGTGAAGCGTCTCTAGCGGGATGGACCTACGAGCAGTACTTC.

The chain combines TRBV24-1 with TRBJ1-5, with 9 bases identical to TRBD1. CDR3 length equals 16 residues. Germline V gene sequence: CDR1 KGHDR, CDR2 SFDVKD. Trimming removed 4 bases from V and 3 bases from J; junction bases left unmatched: 6. The CDR3 DNA sequence: TGTGCCACCAGTGACGCGTGGACAGGGGCCAATCAGCCCCAGCATTTT. It translates to CATSDAWTGANQPQHF.

V and J are TRBV18 and TRBJ1-1, with D possibly being TRBD1 (5 bases). Trimming removed 0 bases at V and 3 bases at J, with 20 bases between. CDR1 and CDR2 from the germline V gene are KGHSH and LQKENI. This CDR3 is 18 amino acids long. The CDR3 DNA reads as TGTGCCAGCTCACCACCCGGGGGGAAAGGGTATCCGGACACTGAAGCTTTCTTT. It translates to CASSPPGGKGYPDTEAFF.

This clone has more than one count but fewer than ten. V usage is TRBV7-9 and J usage is TRBJ2-5, with a weak D call TRBD1 (6 bases). This CDR3 is built from 14 residues. Trimming removed 5 bases at V and 2 bases at J, with 12 bases between. Per germline, CDR1 SEHNR and CDR2 FQNEAQ (reference sequence). CDR3 protein: CASSPFQGQETQYF. In DNA, the CDR3 is TGTGCCAGCAGCCCTTTCCAGGGGCAAGAGACCCAGTACTTC.

As DNA, the CDR3 is TGCGCCAGCAGCTTGGCCAGACTAGCGGGAGTCGGCACCGGGGAGCTGTTTTTT. Translated: CASSLARLAGVGTGELFF. This chain uses TRBV5-1 with TRBJ2-2, with TRBD2 matching 12 bases. Losses at the gene ends were 0 bases for V and 4 bases for J; bases not matched to a gene: 7. This CDR3 spans 18 amino acids. CDR1 is SGHRS, CDR2 YFSETQ, per germline.

The chain recombines TRBV4-1 with TRBJ2-1; D gene uncertain. Germline V gene data show CDR1 as MGHRA and CDR2 as YSYEKL. V was clipped by 5 bases and J by 8 bases, with 13 bases between them. The CDR3 consists of 13 residues. Here the CDR3 DNA reads TGCGCCAGCAGCGCAAGAAATGGCTATGAGCAGTTCTTC. As protein: CASSARNGYEQFF.

This clone was counted between two and nine times. The chain employs TRBV18 and TRBJ1-5; weak D call: TRBD1 (5 bases). Trimming removed 0 bases at V and 6 bases at J, with 15 bases between. The CDR3 covers 16 residues. Germline loops: CDR1 KGHSH, CDR2 LQKENI. CDR3 bases: TGTGCCAGCTCACCACCGGTGATTGGGACTGCTCAGCCCCAGCATTTT. Residues: CASSPPVIGTAQPQHF.

This rearrangement joins TRBV6-1 to TRBJ2-3, with a tentative D call TRBD2 (5 bases). The CDR3 loop spans 17 amino acids. The germline gives CDR1 MNHNS, CDR2 SASEGT. V lost 0 bases and J 0 bases, leaving 13 bases between the germline ends. The CDR3 bases are TGTGCCAGCAGTGAAGCGGGAAGCGGAGCTAGCACAGATACGCAGTATTTT. Its protein product is CASSEAGSGASTDTQYF.

This chain joins TRBV4-1 and TRBJ1-5, with TRBD1 matching 7 bases. The CDR3 has 15 amino acids. Germline assignment: CDR1 MGHRA and CDR2 YSYEKL. The trim removed 3 bases at V and 6 bases at J, leaving 8 bases unmatched. Here the CDR3 reads CASSQGDRAFQPQHF. The CDR3 region has the DNA TGCGCCAGCAGCCAGGGCGACAGGGCGTTTCAGCCCCAGCATTTT.

This sequence joins TRBV19 and TRBJ2-5; 8 nucleotides match TRBD2. The CDR3 has 15 residues. The V gene's germline CDR1 is LNHDA and CDR2 SQIVND (reference sequence). The V segment lost 6 bases and the J segment 3 bases; nucleotides outside the gene matches: 9. The CDR3 nucleotides are TGTGCCAGTAGCCTTCAGGCGGGGGGAAAAGAGACCCAGTACTTC. Amino acids: CASSLQAGGKETQYF. Filled out from reference TRBV19 and TRBJ2-5, the complete variable domain reads DGGITQSPKYLFRKEGQNVTLSCEQNLNHDAMYWYRQDPGQGLRLIYYSQIVNDFQKGDIAEGYSVSREKKESFPLTVTSAQKNPTAFYLCASSLQAGGKETQYFGPGTRLLVL.

This chain joins TRBV7-9 and TRBJ2-5; D remains ambiguous. The CDR3 extends over 17 amino acids. CDR1 is SEHNR and CDR2 is FQNEAQ in the germline V gene (reference sequence). The V and J ends lost 1 base and 4 bases respectively, with 19 bases between them. CDR3 region: CASSLGGRPSFGETQYF. The CDR3 DNA reads TGTGCCAGCAGCTTAGGAGGTAGACCGTCGTTTGGAGAGACCCAGTACTTC.

This clone was recorded only once. The chain couples TRBV27 to TRBJ1-2; 9 bases are shared with TRBD1. The germline gives CDR1 MNHEY, CDR2 SMNVEV (reference sequence). There are 15 residues in the CDR3. V lost 6 bases and J lost 3; bases outside the gene matches: 8. The chain's CDR3 is CASRATGGEHYGYTF. The CDR3 DNA reads TGTGCCAGCAGGGCTACAGGGGGCGAGCACTATGGCTACACCTTC.